This passage covers 20 T cell receptor beta chains from one sample sequenced in a study of identical twins. TCRdb analysed the 5' RACE reads with MiXCR anew, one entry per CDR3 protein. Here the sample spans 550,000 to 700,000 distinct CDR3 sequences, 7.5% to 10% being singletons. The same specimen was also included in a second study, on yellow fever vaccine responses in identical twins.

The sequenced material came from PBMCs. All receptors derive from a woman aged 18 to 35 in good health.

The chain recombines TRBV15 with TRBJ1-1; TRBD1 might be the D (5 bases). Germline V gene sequence: CDR1 LNHNV, CDR2 YYDKDF (reference sequence). The CDR3 is 13 residues long. The V end was cut by 4 bases, the J end by 3 bases, with 9 bases between. CDR3 protein: CATSKEGYTEAFF. As DNA, the CDR3 is TGTGCCACCAGCAAGGAGGGGTACACTGAAGCTTTCTTT.

This clonotype was detected ten times or more. The chain is built from TRBV12-3 or TRBV12-4 and TRBJ1-1; 8 bases agree with TRBD1. Trimming at V came to 4 bases and at J to 7 bases, leaving 8 bases not matched to a gene. The CDR3 has 14 amino acids. The CDR3 sequence is CASSSSFDRGEAFF. The DNA of the CDR3 is TGTGCCAGCAGTTCTTCCTTTGACAGGGGTGAAGCTTTCTTT.

This clonotype showed up just a few times. This chain joins TRBV27 and TRBJ2-2; TRBD2 aligns across 11 bases. Germline CDR1 reads MNHEY; CDR2 reads SMNVEV (reference sequence). V was clipped by 3 bases and J by 4 bases; unmatched bases: 7. The CDR3 has 17 amino acids. Written as DNA, the CDR3 is TGTGCCAGCAGTTTCCTCCGACTAGCGGGAAGCACCGGGGAGCTGTTTTTT. Protein sequence: CASSFLRLAGSTGELFF.

This clonotype was detected many times. The chain has TRBV12-3 or TRBV12-4 and TRBJ2-7, with TRBD2 matching 10 bases. The CDR3 spans 16 residues. V shed 0 bases and J 5 bases; nucleotides not matched to a gene: 7. This CDR3 reads CASSLALSGRAHEQYF. In nucleotides, the CDR3 is TGTGCCAGCAGTTTAGCGCTGAGCGGGAGGGCACACGAGCAGTACTTC.

The rearrangement uses TRBV2 and TRBJ2-7; 7 nucleotides align to TRBD1. Trimming took 8 bases from V and 4 from J; bases not matched to a gene: 14. The germline V gene encodes CDR1 SNHLY and CDR2 FYNNEI. The CDR3 is 15 amino acids. CDR3 coding DNA: TGTGCCAGCTGTGGCAGGGACAGACTATTTTACGAGCAGTACTTC. Encoded protein: CASCGRDRLFYEQYF.

This clonotype was detected a few times. The V and J genes are TRBV4-1 and TRBJ2-5; D is unresolved. The CDR3 length is 13 residues. The germline V and J ends were trimmed by 2 bases and 5 bases, with 9 bases remaining between them. CDR1 and CDR2 from the germline V gene are MGHRA and YSYEKL. CDR3 sequence reads: CASSQPSVETQYF. The CDR3 region has the DNA TGCGCCAGCAGCCAACCCAGCGTTGAGACCCAGTACTTC.

The V call is TRBV5-4, the J call TRBJ2-1; TRBD2 agrees at 10 bases. The germline V gene encodes CDR1 SGHNT and CDR2 YYREEE (reference sequence). J lost 5 bases, V lost 4 bases, and 6 bases had no gene match. This CDR3 has 15 amino acids. CDR3: CASSPLAGGHNEQFF. In nucleotides, the CDR3 is TGTGCCAGCAGCCCATTAGCGGGGGGACACAATGAGCAGTTCTTC.

This clonotype was observed at least ten times. This chain links TRBV29-1 with TRBJ2-7, with D unresolved. The germline V gene has CDR1 SQVTM and CDR2 ANQGSEA. This CDR3 comprises 14 residues. Trimming left V 5 bases short and J 3 bases short, with 17 bases between. CDR3 nucleotides: TGCAGCGTTAGTAGGGCAGGCCAAATCTACGAGCAGTACTTC. Translation gives CSVSRAGQIYEQYF.

This clonotype appeared a few times. This chain joins TRBV2 and TRBJ2-3, with 8 bases fitting TRBD1. The CDR3 loop spans 16 amino acids. From germline, CDR1 is SNHLY and CDR2 FYNNEI. Trimming took 6 bases from V and 2 from J; bases not matched to a gene: 10. This CDR3 reads CASSEKQGVITDTQYF. DNA for the CDR3: TGTGCCAGCAGCGAAAAACAGGGGGTGATCACAGATACGCAGTATTTT.

In its sample, this clonotype was seen many times. The chain's CDR3 is CASSLHNEKLFF. CDR3 nucleotide sequence: TGTGCCAGCAGCTTGCATAATGAAAAACTGTTTTTT. The chain is built from TRBV7-9 and TRBJ1-4; D not resolved. Trimming pared 3 bases from V and 4 bases from J, leaving 3 bases between. Germline-derived CDR1 and CDR2 are SEHNR and FQNEAQ (reference sequence). The CDR3 runs 12 residues.

This clonotype has more than one count but fewer than ten. The CDR3 bases are TGTGCCAGCAGTGACACAGGGCCTCGCGAGCAGTACTTC. Its translation: CASSDTGPREQYF. The chain has TRBV25-1 and TRBJ2-7, with D possibly TRBD1 on 6 matching bases. CDR3 size: 13 residues. Deletions cut 3 bases from V and 6 bases from J, with 12 bases between. Germline CDR1 reads MGHDK; CDR2 reads SYGVNS.

Notes on this clonotype: An end of the junction does not agree with germline; a read error may underlie this. The CDR3 loop reads CCAVLRWGIQETQYF. CDR3 nucleotides: TGCTGTGCTGTTCTAAGGTGGGGGATACAAGAGACCCAGTACTTC. The chain uses TRBV20-1 and TRBJ2-5; D is possibly TRBD1 or TRBD2 (5 bases each). CDR1 DFQATT and CDR2 SNEGSKA come from the germline V gene (reference sequence). CDR3 length: 15 residues.

The sample holds a few counts of this clonotype. V and J are TRBV29-1 and TRBJ2-7; D may match TRBD1 or TRBD2 (5 bases each). Germline loops: CDR1 SQVTM, CDR2 ANQGSEA. V lost 6 bases and J 4 bases, leaving 10 bases between the germline ends. CDR3 size: 11 residues. CDR3 sequence reads: CSVGTEYEQYF. In DNA form, the CDR3 reads TGCAGCGTGGGGACGGAATACGAGCAGTACTTC.

At least ten counts were recorded for this clonotype. The chain couples TRBV20-1 to TRBJ2-3; D unclear. The CDR3 spans 11 residues. The germline CDR1 and CDR2 sequences are DFQATT and SNEGSKA (reference sequence). V lost 6 bases, J lost 3 bases, and 7 bases lay in between. The CDR3 nucleotides are TGCAGTGCAAAAGAGACAGATACGCAGTATTTT. Translation: CSAKETDTQYF.

This clonotype was recorded many times. CDR3 in DNA: TGTGCCAGCAGCCAAGATCGACCGAATGAGCAGTTCTTC. Its protein product is CASSQDRPNEQFF. V gene TRBV3-1 combines with J gene TRBJ2-1; D remains ambiguous. Germline V lookup: CDR1 LGHDT, CDR2 YNNKEL (reference sequence). This CDR3 is built from 13 residues. The V and J ends lost 0 bases and 7 bases respectively, with 7 bases between them.

The sample holds many counts of this clonotype. The chain has TRBV29-1 and TRBJ2-1; tentative D call: TRBD2 (7 bases). Trimming left V 6 bases short and J 4 bases short, with 16 bases between. The CDR3 runs to 14 residues. Looked up from germline, CDR1 is SQVTM and CDR2 is ANQGSEA. This CDR3 is CSVGGAGAYNEQFF. The CDR3 bases are TGCAGCGTCGGTGGGGCGGGGGCTTACAATGAGCAGTTCTTC.

This clonotype has a handful of counts. The rearrangement links TRBV9 to TRBJ2-5, with TRBD2 identical over 9 bases. Unmatched junction bases numbered 7, after V lost 0 bases and J lost 7 bases. From germline, CDR1 is SGDLS and CDR2 YYNGEE. The CDR3 length is 15 residues. CDR3 residues: CASSVGSGGAWTQYF. The CDR3 DNA sequence: TGTGCCAGCAGCGTAGGTAGCGGGGGCGCTTGGACCCAGTACTTC. The variable domain in full, with the rest retrieved from reference TRBV9 and TRBJ2-5, is DSGVTQTPKHLITATGQRVTLRCSPRSGDLSVYWYQQSLDQGLQFLIQYYNGEERAKGNILERFSAQQFPDLHSELNLSSLELGDSALYFCASSVGSGGAWTQYFGPGTRLLVL.

The genes are TRBV15 and TRBJ2-7, with D possibly being TRBD2 (5 bases). The V and J ends lost 0 bases and 9 bases respectively, with 15 bases between them. CDR1 is LNHNV, CDR2 YYDKDF, per germline (reference sequence). The CDR3 is made up of 14 amino acids. CDR3 amino acids: CATSREEQAGWQYF. The CDR3 coding sequence is TGTGCCACCAGCAGAGAGGAGCAGGCGGGCTGGCAGTACTTC.

The DNA for the CDR3 is TGCGCCAGCAGCCTCCTGGCGGGGAGCGAAGAGACCCAGTACTTC. This translates into CASSLLAGSEETQYF. J is TRBJ2-5 and V is TRBV4-1; possibly TRBD2 for D (6 bases). The ends were cut back, 4 bases at V and 3 bases at J, with 15 bases in the middle. The germline gives CDR1 MGHRA, CDR2 YSYEKL. The CDR3 has 15 residues.

The V call is TRBV7-2, the J call TRBJ2-5; no definite D call. The V and J ends lost 4 bases and 6 bases respectively, with 12 bases between them. CDR3 length: 13 residues. Germline CDR1 SGHTA, CDR2 FQGNSA. Here the CDR3 reads CASSSLPTQTQYF. The CDR3 nucleotides read TGTGCCAGCAGCTCCCTTCCCACGCAGACCCAGTACTTC.